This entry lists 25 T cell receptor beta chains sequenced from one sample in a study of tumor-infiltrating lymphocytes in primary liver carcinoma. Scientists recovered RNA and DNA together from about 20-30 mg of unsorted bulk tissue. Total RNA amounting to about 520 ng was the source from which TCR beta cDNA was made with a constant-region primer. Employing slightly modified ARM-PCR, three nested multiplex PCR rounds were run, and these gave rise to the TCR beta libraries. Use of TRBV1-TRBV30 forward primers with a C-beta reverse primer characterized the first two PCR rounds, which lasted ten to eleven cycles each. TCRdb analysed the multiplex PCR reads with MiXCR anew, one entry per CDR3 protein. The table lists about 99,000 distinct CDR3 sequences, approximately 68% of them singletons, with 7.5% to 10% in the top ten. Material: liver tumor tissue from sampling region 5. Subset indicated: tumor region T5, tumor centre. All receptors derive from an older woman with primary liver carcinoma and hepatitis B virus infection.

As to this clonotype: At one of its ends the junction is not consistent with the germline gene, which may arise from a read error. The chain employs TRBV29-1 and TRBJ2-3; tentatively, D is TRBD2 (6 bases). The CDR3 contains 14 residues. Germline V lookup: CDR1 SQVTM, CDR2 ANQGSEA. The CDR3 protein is CGVEGARRADTQYF. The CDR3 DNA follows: TGCGGCGTTGAAGGGGCCAGGAGGGCAGATACGCAGTATTTT.

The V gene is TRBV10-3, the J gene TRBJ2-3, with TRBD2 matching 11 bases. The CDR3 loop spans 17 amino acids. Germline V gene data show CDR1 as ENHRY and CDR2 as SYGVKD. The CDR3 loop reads CVINGIAGGPHADTQYF. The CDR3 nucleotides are TGTGTCATTAACGGGATAGCGGGAGGGCCCCACGCAGATACGCAGTATTTT.

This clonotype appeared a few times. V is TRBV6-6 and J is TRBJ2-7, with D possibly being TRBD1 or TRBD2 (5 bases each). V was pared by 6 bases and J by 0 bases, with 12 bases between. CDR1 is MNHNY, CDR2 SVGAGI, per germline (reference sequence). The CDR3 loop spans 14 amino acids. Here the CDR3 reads CASSLGASSYEQYF. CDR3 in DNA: TGTGCCAGCAGCCTCGGGGCTAGCTCCTACGAGCAGTACTTC.

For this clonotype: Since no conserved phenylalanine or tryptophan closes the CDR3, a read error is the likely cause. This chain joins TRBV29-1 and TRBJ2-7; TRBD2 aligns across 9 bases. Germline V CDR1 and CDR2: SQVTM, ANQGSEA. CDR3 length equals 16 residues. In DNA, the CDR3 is TGTAGCGTGAACCAGGGACTAGCTGGAGTGTTATACGAGCAGTACTTG. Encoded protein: CSVNQGLAGVLYEQYL.

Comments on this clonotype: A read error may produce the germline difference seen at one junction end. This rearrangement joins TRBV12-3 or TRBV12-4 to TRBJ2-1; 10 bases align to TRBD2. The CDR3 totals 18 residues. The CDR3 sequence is CASCLEAGPGLAYNEQFF. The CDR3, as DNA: TGTGCCAGCTGTTTAGAGGCAGGACCGGGACTAGCGTACAATGAGCAGTTCTTC.

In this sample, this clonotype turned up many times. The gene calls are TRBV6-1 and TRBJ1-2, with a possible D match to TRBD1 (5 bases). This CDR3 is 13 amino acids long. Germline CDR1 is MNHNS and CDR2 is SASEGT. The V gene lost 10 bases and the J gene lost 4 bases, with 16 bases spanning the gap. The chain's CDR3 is CATLITDSYGYTF. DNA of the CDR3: TGTGCCACCTTGATAACCGACAGCTATGGCTACACCTTC.

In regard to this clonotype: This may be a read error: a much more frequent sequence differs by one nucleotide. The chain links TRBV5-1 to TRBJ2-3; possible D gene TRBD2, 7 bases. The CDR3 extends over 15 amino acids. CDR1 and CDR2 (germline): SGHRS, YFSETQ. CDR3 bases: TGCGCCAGCAGCTTGCAGGGGAGGGGGTCAGATATGCAGTATTTT. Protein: CASSLQGRGSDMQYF.

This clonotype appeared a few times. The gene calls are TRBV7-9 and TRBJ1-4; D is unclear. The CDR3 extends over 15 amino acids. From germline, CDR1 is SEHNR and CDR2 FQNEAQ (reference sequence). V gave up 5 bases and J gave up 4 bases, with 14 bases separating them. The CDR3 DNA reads TGTGCCAGCAGCCCGGGTCTCAGCCTTAATGAAAAACTGTTTTTT. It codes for CASSPGLSLNEKLFF.

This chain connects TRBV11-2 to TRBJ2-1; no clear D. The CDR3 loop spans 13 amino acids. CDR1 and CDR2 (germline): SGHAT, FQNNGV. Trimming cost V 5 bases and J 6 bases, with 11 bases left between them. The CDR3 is CASSPNAFNEQFF. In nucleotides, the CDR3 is TGTGCCAGCAGCCCCAACGCCTTCAATGAGCAGTTCTTC.

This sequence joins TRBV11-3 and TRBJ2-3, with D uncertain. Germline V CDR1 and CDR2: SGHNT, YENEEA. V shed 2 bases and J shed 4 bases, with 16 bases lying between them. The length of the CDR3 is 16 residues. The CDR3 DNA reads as TGTGCCAGCAGCTTAAGCCGTGGCGATCCTGCAGATACGCAGTATTTT. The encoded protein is CASSLSRGDPADTQYF.

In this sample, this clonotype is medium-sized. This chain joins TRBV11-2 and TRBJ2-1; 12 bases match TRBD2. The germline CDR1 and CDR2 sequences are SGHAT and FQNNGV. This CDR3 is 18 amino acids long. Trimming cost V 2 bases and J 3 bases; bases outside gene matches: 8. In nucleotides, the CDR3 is TGTGCCAGCAGCTTACTTTCCTCACTAGCGGGAGGCTACAATGAGCAGTTCTTC. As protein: CASSLLSSLAGGYNEQFF. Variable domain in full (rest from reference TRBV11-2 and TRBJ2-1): EAGVAQSPRYKIIEKRQSVAFWCNPISGHATLYWYQQILGQGPKLLIQFQNNGVVDDSQLPKDRFSAERLKGVDSTLKIQPAKLEDSAVYLCASSLLSSLAGGYNEQFFGPGTRLTVL.

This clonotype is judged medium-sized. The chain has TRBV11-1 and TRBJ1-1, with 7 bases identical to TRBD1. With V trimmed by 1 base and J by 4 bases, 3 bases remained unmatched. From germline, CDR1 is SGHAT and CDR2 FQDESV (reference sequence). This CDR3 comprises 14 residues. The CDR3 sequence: CASSLGRGSTEAFF. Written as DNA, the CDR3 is TGTGCCAGCAGCTTAGGCAGGGGGAGCACTGAAGCTTTCTTT.

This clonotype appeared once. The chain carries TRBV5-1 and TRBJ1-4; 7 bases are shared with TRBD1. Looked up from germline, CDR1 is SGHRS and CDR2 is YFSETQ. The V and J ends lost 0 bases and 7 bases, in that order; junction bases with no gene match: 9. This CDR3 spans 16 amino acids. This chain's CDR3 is CASSLAYGTEIEKLFF. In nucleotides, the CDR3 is TGCGCCAGCAGCTTGGCCTACGGGACAGAGATTGAAAAACTGTTTTTT.

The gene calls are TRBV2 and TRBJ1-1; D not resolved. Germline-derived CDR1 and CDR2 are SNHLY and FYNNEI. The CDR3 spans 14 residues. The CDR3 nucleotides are TGTGTTAGCAGTGAAGCCTCCAAGAACACTGAAGCTTTCTTT. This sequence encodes CVSSEASKNTEAFF.

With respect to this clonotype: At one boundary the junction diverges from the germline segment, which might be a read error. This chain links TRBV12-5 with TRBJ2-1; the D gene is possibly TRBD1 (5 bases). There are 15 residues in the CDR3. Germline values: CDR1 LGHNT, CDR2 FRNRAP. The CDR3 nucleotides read TGTGGTAGTGGTTTGGGCACCCTCCCCGGACATGAACAGTTCTTC. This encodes CGSGLGTLPGHEQFF.

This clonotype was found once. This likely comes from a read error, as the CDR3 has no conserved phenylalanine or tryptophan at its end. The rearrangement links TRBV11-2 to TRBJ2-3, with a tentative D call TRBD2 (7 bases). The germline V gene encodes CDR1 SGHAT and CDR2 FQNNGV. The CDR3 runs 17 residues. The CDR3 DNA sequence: TGTGCCAGCGGCTTAGGGGGACTAACGTACACGTCGGATACGCAGTATTGT. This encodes CASGLGGLTYTSDTQYC.

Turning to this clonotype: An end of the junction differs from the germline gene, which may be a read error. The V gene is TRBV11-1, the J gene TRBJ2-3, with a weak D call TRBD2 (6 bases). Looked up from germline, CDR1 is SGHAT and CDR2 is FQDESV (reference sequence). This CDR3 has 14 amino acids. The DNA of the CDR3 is TGTGCCAGCGGCTTAAGGCAACGTACGGGGGAGTCTCACTTT. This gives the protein CASGLRQRTGESHF. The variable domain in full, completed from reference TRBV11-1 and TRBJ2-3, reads EAEVAQSPRYKITEKSQAVAFWCDPISGHATLYWYRQILGQGPELLVQFQDESVVDDSQLPKDRFSAERLKGVDSTLKIQPAELGDSAMYLCASGLRQRTGESHFGPGTRLTVL.

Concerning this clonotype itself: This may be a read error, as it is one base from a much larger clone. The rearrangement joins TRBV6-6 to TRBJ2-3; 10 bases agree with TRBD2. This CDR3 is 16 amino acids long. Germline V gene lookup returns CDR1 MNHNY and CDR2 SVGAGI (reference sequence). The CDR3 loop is CANSRQTSGLTDTQYF. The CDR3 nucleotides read TGTGCCAACAGTCGACAGACTAGCGGGCTTACAGATACGCAGTATTTT.

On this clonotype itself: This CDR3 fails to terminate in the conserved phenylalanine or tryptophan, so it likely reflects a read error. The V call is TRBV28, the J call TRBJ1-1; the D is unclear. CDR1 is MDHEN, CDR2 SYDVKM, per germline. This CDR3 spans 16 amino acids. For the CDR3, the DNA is TGTGTCAGCAGCCTAGAAGGAAGGACCCCGAGGACTGAAGCTTTCCTT. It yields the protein CVSSLEGRTPRTEAFL.

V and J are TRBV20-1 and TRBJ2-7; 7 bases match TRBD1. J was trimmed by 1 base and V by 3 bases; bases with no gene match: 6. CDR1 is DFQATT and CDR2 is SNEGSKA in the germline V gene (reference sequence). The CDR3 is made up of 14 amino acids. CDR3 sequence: CSASSGTESYEQYF. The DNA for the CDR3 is TGCAGTGCTAGCTCCGGGACAGAATCCTACGAGCAGTACTTC.

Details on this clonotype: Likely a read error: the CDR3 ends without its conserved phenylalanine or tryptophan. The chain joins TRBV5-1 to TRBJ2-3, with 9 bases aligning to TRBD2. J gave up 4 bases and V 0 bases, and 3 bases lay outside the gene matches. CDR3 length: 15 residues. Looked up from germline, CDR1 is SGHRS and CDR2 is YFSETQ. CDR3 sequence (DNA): TGCGCCAGCAGCTTGGTTAGCGGGAGCGCAGATACGCAGTATGTT. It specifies CASSLVSGSADTQYV.

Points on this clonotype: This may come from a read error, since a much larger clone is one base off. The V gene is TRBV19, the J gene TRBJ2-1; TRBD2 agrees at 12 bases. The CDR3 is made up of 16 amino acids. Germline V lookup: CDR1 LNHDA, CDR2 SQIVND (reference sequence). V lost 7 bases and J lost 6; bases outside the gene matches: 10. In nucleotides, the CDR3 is TGTGCCAGTATGAAGAGACTAGCGGGAGTTGGCAATGAGCAGTTCTTC. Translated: CASMKRLAGVGNEQFF.

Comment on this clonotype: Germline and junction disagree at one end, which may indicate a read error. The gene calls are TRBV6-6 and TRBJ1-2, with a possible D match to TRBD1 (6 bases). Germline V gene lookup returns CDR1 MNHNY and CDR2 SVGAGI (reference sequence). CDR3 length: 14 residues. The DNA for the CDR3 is TGTACCAGCAGTTTCCCCGGCAGGGGAGGTGGTTACACCTTC. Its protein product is CTSSFPGRGGGYTF.

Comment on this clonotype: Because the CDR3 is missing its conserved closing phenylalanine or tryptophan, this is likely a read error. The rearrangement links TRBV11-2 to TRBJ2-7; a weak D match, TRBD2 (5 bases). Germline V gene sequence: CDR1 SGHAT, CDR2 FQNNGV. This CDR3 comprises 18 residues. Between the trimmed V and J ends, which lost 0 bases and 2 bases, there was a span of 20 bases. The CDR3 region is CASSLDWISLAGPYEQYL. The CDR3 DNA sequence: TGTGCCAGCAGCTTAGATTGGATCAGTCTAGCAGGTCCCTACGAGCAGTACTTA.

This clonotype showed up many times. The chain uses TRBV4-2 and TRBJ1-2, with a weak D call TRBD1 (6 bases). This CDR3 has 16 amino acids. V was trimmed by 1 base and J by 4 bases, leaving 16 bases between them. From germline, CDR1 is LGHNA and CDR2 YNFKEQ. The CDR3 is CASSQGEDRLLYGYTF. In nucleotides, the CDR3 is TGTGCCAGCAGCCAAGGCGAGGACAGACTGCTCTATGGCTACACCTTC.